This TCR beta chain was documented in a study of T cells after yellow fever vaccination. Study-wide findings and caveats: Few clonotypes appeared in both CD4 and CD8 compartments.

From the 5' RACE reads, TCRdb called clonotypes with MiXCR, one entry per CDR3 protein. The table has roughly 70,000 distinct CDR3 sequences, about 7.7% seen once. This clonotype has at least ten counts. What it binds is not known. This CDR3 has 17 residues. With 5 bases clipped from V and 0 bases from J, the junction kept 6 bases outside the gene matches. The sample here was CD8+ T cells sorted from PBMCs, taken on the day of the yellow fever booster vaccination. The clonotype was recovered from a man aged 25-45 years who received the YFV17D yellow fever vaccine. The chain employs TRBV12-3 or TRBV12-4 and TRBJ2-2; 10 bases match TRBD2. The CDR3 is CASSGRGLAANTGELFF. CDR3 DNA sequence: TGTGCCAGCAGTGGGAGAGGACTAGCGGCGAACACCGGGGAGCTGTTTTTT.